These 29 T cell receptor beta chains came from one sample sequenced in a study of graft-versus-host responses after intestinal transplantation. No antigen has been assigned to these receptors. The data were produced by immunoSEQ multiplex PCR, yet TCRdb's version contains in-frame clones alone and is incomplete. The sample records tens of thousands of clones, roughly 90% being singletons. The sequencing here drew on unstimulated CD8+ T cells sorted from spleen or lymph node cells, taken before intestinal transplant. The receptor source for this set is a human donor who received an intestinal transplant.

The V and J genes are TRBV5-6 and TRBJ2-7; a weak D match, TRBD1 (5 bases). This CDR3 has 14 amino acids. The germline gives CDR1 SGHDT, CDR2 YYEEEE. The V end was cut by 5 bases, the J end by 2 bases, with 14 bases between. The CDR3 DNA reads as TGTGCCAGCAGTTCCGACCTAGGGGCCTACGAGCAGTACTTC. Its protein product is CASSSDLGAYEQYF.

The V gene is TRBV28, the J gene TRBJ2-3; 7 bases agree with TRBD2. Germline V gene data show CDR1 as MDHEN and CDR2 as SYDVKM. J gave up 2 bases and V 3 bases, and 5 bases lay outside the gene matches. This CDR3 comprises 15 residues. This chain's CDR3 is CASSLWREITDTQYF. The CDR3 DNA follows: TGTGCCAGCAGTTTGTGGCGGGAGATCACAGATACGCAGTATTTT.

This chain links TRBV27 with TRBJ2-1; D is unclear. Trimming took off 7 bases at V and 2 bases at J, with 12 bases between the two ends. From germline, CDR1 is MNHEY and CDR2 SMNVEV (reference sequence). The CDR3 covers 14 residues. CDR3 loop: CASIRPMTYNEQFF. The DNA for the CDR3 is TGTGCCAGCATCAGGCCTATGACCTACAATGAGCAGTTCTTC.

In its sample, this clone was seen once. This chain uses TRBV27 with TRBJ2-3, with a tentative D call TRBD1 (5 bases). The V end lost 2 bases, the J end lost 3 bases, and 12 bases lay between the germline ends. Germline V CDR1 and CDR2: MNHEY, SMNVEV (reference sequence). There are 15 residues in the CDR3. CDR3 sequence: CASSLGARRTDTQYF. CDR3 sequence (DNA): TGTGCCAGCAGTTTAGGGGCTAGGCGGACAGATACGCAGTATTTT.

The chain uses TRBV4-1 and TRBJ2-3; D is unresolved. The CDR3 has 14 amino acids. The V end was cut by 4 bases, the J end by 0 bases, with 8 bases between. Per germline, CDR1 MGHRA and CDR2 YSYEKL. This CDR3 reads CASSPITSTDTQYF. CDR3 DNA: TGCGCCAGCAGCCCAATTACTAGCACAGATACGCAGTATTTT.

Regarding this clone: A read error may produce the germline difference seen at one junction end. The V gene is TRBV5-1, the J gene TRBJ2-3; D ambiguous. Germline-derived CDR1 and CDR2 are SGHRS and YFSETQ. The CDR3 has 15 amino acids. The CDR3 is CASSLVAQFTDTQYF. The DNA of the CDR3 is TGTGCCAGCAGCTTGGTGGCCCAATTCACAGATACGCAGTATTTT.

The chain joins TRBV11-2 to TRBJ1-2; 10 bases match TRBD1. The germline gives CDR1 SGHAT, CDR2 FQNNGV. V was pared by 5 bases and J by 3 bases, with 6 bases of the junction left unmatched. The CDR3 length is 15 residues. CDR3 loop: CASSVGTGVDYGYTF. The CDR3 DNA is TGTGCCAGCAGCGTAGGGACAGGGGTGGACTATGGCTACACCTTC.

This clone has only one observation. The CDR3 region has the DNA TGTGCCAGCAGCTCCGACAGGGAAAACATTCAGTACTTC. Translation: CASSSDRENIQYF. The chain has TRBV11-2 and TRBJ2-4, with TRBD1 matching 7 bases. Germline V gene data show CDR1 as SGHAT and CDR2 as FQNNGV. V gave up 4 bases and J gave up 5 bases; unmatched junction bases: 2. This CDR3 is 13 amino acids long.

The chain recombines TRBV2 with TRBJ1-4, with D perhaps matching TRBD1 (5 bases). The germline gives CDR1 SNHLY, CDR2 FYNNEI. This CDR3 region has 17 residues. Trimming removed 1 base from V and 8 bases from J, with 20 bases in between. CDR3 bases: TGTGCCAGCAGTGAAGGAGAATACGAAGGGGTAGGAGAAAAACTGTTTTTT. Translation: CASSEGEYEGVGEKLFF.

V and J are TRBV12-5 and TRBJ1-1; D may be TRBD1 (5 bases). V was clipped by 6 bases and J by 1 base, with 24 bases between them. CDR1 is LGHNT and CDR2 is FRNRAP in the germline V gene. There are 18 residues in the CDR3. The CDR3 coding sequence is TGTGCTAGTGGCCCACCCGTCGGCGGGACCGCGTGGAACACTGAAGCTTTCTTT. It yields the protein CASGPPVGGTAWNTEAFF.

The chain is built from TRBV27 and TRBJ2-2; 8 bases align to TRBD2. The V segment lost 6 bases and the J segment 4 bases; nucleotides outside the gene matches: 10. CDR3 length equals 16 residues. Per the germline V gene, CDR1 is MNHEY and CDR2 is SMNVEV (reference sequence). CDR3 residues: CASSGEAGAITGELFF. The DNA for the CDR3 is TGTGCCAGCAGCGGGGAAGCGGGGGCCATCACCGGGGAGCTGTTTTTT.

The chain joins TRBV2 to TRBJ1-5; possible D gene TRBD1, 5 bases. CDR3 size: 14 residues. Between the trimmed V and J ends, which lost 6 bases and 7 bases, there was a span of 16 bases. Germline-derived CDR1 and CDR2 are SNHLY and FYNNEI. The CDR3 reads CASRRQLLLQPQHF. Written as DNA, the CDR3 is TGTGCCAGCAGGAGACAGTTACTTCTGCAGCCCCAGCATTTT.

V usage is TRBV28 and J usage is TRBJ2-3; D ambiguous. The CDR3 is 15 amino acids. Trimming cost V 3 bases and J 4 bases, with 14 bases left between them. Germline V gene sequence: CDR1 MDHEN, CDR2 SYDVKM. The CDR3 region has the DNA TGTGCCAGCAGTTTTTTAGGCCCGGCGGCAGATACGCAGTATTTT. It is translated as CASSFLGPAADTQYF.

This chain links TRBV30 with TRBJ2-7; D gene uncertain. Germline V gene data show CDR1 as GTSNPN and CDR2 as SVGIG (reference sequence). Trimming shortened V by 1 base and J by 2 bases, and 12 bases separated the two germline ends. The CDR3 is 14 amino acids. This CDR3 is CAWSETEGPYEQYF. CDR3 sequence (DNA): TGTGCCTGGAGTGAGACTGAAGGTCCCTACGAGCAGTACTTC.

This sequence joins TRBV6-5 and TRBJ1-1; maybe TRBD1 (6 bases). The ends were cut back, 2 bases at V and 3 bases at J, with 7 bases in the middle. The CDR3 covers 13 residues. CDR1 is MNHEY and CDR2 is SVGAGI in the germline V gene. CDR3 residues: CASSYQGYTEAFF. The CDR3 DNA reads TGTGCCAGCAGTTACCAGGGGTACACTGAAGCTTTCTTT.

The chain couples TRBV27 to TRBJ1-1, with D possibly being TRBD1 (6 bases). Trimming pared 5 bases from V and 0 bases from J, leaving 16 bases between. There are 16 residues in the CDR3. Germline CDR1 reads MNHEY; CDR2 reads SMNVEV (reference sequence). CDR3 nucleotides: TGTGCCAGCAGTAGCGACAGGCTCTCGCTGAACACTGAAGCTTTCTTT. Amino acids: CASSSDRLSLNTEAFF.

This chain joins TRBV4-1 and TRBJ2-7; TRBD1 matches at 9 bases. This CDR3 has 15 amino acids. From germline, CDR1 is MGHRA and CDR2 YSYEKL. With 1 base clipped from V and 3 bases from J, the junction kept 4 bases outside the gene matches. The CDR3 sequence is CASSQVTGGVYEQYF. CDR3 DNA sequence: TGCGCCAGCAGCCAAGTAACAGGGGGCGTCTACGAGCAGTACTTC.

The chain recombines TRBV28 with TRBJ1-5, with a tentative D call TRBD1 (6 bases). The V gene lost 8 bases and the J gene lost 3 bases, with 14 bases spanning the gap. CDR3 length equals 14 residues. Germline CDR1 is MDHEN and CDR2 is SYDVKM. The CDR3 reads CASESGALNQPQHF. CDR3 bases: TGTGCCAGCGAGTCAGGGGCCCTCAATCAGCCCCAGCATTTT.

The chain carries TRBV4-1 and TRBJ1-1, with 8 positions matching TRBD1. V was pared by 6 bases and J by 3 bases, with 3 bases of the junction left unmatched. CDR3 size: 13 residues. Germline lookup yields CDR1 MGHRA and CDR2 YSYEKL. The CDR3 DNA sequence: TGCGCCAGCAGTCAACAGGGGGACACTGAAGCTTTCTTT. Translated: CASSQQGDTEAFF.

The CDR3 loop is CATSGLSQGSDTQYF. In nucleotides, the CDR3 is TGTGCCACCAGCGGGTTATCCCAGGGGTCGGATACGCAGTATTTT. The rearrangement joins TRBV15 to TRBJ2-3; possibly TRBD1 for D (6 bases). The CDR3 has 15 residues. Germline V CDR1 and CDR2: LNHNV, YYDKDF (reference sequence). V lost 5 bases and J 6 bases, leaving 18 bases between the germline ends.

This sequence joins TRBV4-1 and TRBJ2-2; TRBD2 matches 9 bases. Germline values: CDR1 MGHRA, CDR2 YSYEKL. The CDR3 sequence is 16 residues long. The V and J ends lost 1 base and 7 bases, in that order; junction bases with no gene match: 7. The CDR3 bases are TGCGCCAGCAGCCAAGTTGACCTAGCGGGAAGCGGGGAGCTGTTTTTT. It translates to CASSQVDLAGSGELFF.

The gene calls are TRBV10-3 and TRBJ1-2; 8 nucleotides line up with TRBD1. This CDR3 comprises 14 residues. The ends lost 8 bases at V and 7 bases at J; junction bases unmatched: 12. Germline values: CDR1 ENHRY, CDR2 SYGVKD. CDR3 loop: CAIQTDRALPGYTF. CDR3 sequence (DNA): TGTGCCATCCAGACGGACAGGGCCCTTCCTGGCTACACCTTC.

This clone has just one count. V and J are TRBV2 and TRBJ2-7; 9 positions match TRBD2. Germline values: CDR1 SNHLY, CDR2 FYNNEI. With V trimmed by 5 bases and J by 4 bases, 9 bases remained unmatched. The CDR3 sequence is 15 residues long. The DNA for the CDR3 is TGTGCCAGCAGTTTTACTAGCGGGCAAACGTACGAGCAGTACTTC. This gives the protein CASSFTSGQTYEQYF.

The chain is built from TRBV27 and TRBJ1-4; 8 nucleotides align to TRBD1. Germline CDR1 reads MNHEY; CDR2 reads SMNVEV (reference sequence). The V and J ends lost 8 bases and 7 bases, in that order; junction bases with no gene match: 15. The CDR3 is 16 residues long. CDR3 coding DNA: TGTGCCAGCCGTGGACAGGGCGGTCATCTCGGTGAAAAACTGTTTTTT. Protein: CASRGQGGHLGEKLFF.

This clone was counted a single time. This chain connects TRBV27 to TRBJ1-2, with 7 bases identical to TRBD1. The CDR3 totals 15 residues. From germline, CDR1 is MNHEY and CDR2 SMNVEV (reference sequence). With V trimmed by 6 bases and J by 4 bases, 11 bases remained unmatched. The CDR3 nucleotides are TGTGCCAGCAGGCCTAGACAGGGACATGGCTATGGCTACACCTTC. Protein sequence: CASRPRQGHGYGYTF.

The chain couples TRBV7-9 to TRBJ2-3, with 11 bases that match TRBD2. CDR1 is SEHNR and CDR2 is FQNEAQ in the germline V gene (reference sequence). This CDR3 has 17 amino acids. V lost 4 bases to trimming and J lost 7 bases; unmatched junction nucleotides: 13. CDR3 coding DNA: TGTGCCAGCAGCTCTCCAACTAGCGGGGGTCCCGGGTATACGCAGTATTTT. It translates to CASSSPTSGGPGYTQYF.

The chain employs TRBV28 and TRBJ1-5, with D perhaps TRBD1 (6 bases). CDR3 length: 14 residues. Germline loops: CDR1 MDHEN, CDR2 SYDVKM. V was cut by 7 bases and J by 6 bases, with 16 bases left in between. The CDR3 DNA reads TGTGCCAGCAAACAGGGCGCCTTAGGTCAGCCCCAGCATTTT. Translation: CASKQGALGQPQHF.

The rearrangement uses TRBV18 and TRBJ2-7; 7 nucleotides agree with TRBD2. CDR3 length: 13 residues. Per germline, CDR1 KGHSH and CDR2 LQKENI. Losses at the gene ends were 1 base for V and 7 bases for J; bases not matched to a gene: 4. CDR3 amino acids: CASSPHPGGEQYF. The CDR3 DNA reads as TGTGCCAGCTCACCACACCCGGGGGGAGAGCAGTACTTC.

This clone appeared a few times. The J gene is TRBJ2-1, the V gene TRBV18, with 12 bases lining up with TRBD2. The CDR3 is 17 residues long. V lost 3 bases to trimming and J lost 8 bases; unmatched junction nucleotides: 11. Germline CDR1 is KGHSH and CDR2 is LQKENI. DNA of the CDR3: TGTGCCAGCTCACCCGGTAGGGCTAGCGGGAGGGCCCATGAGCAGTTCTTC. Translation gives CASSPGRASGRAHEQFF.